A selection of T cell receptor beta chains follows, all from one sample in a study of T cell responses to AZD1222 COVID-19 vaccine. Sequenced by immunoSEQ multiplex PCR; TCRdb stores in-frame clones only, minus some. The table lists 250,000 to 300,000 clones, around 93% of them singletons. The sequences come from peripheral blood, collected 28 days after the second AZD1222 dose. These TCRs come from an adult who received the AZD1222 COVID-19 vaccine. CDR3s leave out the opening cysteine and the closing phenylalanine or tryptophan.

TRBV5-1,TRBJ1-4,15,ASSLGGAVATNEKLF
TRBV19,TRBJ2-7,12,ASSADGYTYEQY
TRBV5-5,TRBJ2-1,14,ASSSPDRKSYNEQF
TRBV6-1,TRBJ1-2,12,ASSENGETSGYT
TRBV7-6,TRBJ1-6,17,ASSLYQAIGGSYNSPLH
TRBV4-2,TRBJ2-6,16,ASSQAPGGGSGANVLT
TRBV28,TRBJ1-2,12,ASSSPGPGYGYT
TRBV28,TRBJ1-3,11,TSGGQLGNTIY
TRBV3-1/TRBV3-2,TRBJ1-3,13,ASSQKGLSGNTIY
TRBV9,TRBJ1-5,13,ASSAGGDISQPQH
TRBV18,TRBJ1-5,13,ASSPFGGEDQPQH
TRBV27,TRBJ2-1,11,ASSFGPYNEQF
TRBV7-9,TRBJ2-7,14,ASSHRATQGSYEQY
TRBV3-1/TRBV3-2,TRBJ2-1,11,ASSLGRWDEQF
TRBV10-1,TRBJ2-3,11,ASSDLRTDTQY
TRBV19,TRBJ2-6,13,ASMAGGAGANVLT
TRBV7-2,TRBJ1-4,12,ASSPSLRGEKLF
TRBV9,TRBJ2-2,13,ASTSSGANTGELF
TRBV12-5,TRBJ1-1,12,ASGRGGMNTEAF
TRBV10-3,TRBJ1-1,12,AISTASWDTEAF
TRBV6-5,TRBJ1-6,13,ASGLGGHPAYPLH
TRBV6-5,TRBJ1-3,12,ASSPARQTNTIY